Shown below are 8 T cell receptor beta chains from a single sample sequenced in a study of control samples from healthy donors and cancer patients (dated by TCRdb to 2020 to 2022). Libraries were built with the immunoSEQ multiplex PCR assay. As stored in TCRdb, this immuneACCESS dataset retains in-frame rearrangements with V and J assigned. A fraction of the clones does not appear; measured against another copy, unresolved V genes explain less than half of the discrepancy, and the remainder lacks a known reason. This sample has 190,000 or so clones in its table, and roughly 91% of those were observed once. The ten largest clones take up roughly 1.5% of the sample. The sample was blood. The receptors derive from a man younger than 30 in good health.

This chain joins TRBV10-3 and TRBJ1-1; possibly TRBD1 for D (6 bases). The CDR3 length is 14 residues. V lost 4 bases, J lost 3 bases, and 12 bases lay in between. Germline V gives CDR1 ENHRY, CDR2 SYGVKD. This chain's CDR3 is CAISVTGRDTEAFF. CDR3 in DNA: TGTGCCATCAGTGTGACAGGTAGGGACACTGAAGCTTTCTTT.

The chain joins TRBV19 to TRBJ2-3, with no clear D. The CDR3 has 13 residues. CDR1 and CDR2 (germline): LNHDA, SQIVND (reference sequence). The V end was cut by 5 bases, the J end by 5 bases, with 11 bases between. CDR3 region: CASSSFVGDTQYF. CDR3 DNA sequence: TGTGCCAGTAGTTCCTTCGTAGGAGATACGCAGTATTTT. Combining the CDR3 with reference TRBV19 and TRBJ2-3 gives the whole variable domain DGGITQSPKYLFRKEGQNVTLSCEQNLNHDAMYWYRQDPGQGLRLIYYSQIVNDFQKGDIAEGYSVSREKKESFPLTVTSAQKNPTAFYLCASSSFVGDTQYFGPGTRLTVL.

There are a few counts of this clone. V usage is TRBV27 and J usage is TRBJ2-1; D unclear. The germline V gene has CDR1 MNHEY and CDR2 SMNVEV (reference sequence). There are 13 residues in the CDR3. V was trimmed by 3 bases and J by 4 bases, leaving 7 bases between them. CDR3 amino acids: CASSFRWYNEQFF. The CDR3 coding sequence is TGTGCCAGCAGTTTCAGGTGGTACAATGAGCAGTTCTTC.

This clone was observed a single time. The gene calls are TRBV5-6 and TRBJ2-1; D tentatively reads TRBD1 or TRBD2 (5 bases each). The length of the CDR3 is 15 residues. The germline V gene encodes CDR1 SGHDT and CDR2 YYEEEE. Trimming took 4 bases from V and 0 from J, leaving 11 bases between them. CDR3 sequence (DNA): TGTGCCAGCAGCGGGACGCCGAGCTCCTACAATGAGCAGTTCTTC. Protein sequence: CASSGTPSSYNEQFF.

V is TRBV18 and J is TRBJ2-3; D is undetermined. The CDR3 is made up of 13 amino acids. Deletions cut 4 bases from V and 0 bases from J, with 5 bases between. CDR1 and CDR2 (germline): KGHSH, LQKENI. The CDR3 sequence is CASSRDSTDTQYF. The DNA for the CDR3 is TGTGCCAGCTCACGAGACAGCACAGATACGCAGTATTTT. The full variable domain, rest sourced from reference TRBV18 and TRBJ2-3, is NAGVMQNPRHLVRRRGQEARLRCSPMKGHSHVYWYRQLPEEGLKFMVYLQKENIIDESGMPKERFSAEFPKEGPSILRIQQVVRGDSAAYFCASSRDSTDTQYFGPGTRLTVL.

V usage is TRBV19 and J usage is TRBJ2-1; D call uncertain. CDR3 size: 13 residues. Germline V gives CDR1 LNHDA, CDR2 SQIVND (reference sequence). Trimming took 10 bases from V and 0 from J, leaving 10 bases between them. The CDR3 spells CATGLSSYNEQFF. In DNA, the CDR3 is TGTGCCACTGGATTAAGCTCCTACAATGAGCAGTTCTTC.

The CDR3 here is CASSATGNTEAFF. CDR3 DNA sequence: TGTGCCAGCTCAGCGACAGGGAACACTGAAGCTTTCTTT. The rearrangement uses TRBV18 and TRBJ1-1, with a weak D call TRBD1 (6 bases). The CDR3 totals 13 residues. Germline CDR1 reads KGHSH; CDR2 reads LQKENI. V was clipped by 5 bases and J by 1 base, with 8 bases between them.

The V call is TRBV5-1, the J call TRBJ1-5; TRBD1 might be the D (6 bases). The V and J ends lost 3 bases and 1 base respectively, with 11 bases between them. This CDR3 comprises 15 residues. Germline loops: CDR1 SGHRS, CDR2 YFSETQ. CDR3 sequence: CASSWGTLSNQPQHF. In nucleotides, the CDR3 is TGCGCCAGCAGCTGGGGGACATTAAGCAATCAGCCCCAGCATTTT.